This T cell receptor (beta chain) was captured in a study of vaccination and CD4 T cells after COVID-19. Study-wide background: A median of about 98 days (range 35 to 161) separated diagnosis from post-COVID sampling. Findings and caveats of the study: Spike mono-reactive status applied to 304 of 307 vaccine-specific clones in convalescent patients.

CDR3 length: 16 amino acids. CDR1 and CDR2 (germline): SNHLY, FYNNEI. The junction had 15 bases not matched to a gene; V was cut back by 7 bases and J by 4 bases. Sequencing of DNA taken from cultured CD4+ T cells relied on the Oncomine TCR Beta short-read assay. TCRdb used MiXCR to reprocess the PCR reads, holding one entry per CDR3 protein. The sample records about 6,400 distinct CDR3 sequences, 40% to 55% being singletons. In regard to this clonotype: Its cognate antigen is unknown.

Treatment meaning: approximately 9-day PBMC culture with coronavirus spike peptide pools or control peptides (ViraFEST assay). Those CD4+ T cells from the unexposed donor predate the COVID-19 pandemic (2011-2018). The gene calls are TRBV2 and TRBJ2-5; 7 bases fit TRBD2. The source is a human donor in good health. Sequencing used CD4+ T cells from blood, cultured in vitro. The CDR3 is CASKNRGPREGETQYF. The CDR3 coding sequence is TGTGCCAGCAAGAACCGAGGACCCAGGGAGGGAGAGACCCAGTACTTC.